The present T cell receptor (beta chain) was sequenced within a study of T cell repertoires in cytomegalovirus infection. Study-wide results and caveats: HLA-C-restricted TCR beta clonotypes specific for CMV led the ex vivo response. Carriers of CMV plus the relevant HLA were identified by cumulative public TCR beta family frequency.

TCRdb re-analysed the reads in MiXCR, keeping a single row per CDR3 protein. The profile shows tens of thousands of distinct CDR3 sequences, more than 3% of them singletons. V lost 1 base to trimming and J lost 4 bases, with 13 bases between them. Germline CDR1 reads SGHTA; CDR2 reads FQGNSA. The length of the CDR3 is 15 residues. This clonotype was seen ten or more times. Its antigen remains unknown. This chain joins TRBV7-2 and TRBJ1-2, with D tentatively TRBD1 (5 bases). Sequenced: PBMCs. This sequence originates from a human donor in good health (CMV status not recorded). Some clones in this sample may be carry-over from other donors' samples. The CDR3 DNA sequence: TGTGCCAGCAGCTTAGTGGGGGTTGTGGGCTATGGCTACACCTTC. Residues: CASSLVGVVGYGYTF.